This TCR beta chain was found in a study of a mutant IDH1 vaccine in newly diagnosed glioma. Study-level information: Prior therapy was radiotherapy, temozolomide, or both; most received both.

V lost 3 bases and J lost 9; bases outside the gene matches: 10. The CDR3 spans 15 residues. The germline V gene has CDR1 MNHNS and CDR2 SASEGT. Here immunoSEQ multiplex PCR was the method, and the copy in TCRdb shows in-frame clones only, minus some. The data contain about 67,000 clones, approximately 82% of them singletons. Findings and limits, study-wide: Pseudoprogression seemingly bore no relation to changes in top peripheral T cell clonotypes.

With respect to this clone: Antigen: not known.

Noted time point: baseline, week 1 (first vaccination visit). As to treatment: pre-vaccination baseline after standard-of-care therapy. V usage is TRBV6-1 and J usage is TRBJ2-3, with TRBD2 identical over 9 bases. The sequence was collected from a woman in her late teens or twenties with glioma. Some clones in this sample may be carry-over from other donors' samples. The material was peripheral blood mononuclear cells (PBMCs), obtained from a glioma patient treated with radiotherapy, temozolomide or both. For the CDR3, the DNA is TGTGCCAGCAGTGAGAGACTAGCGGCCGCCGCCACGCAGTATTTT. Amino acids: CASSERLAAAATQYF.